These 26 T cell receptor beta chains came from one sample sequenced in a study of PD-L1 blockade in urothelial cancer. Time point denoted: pretreatment peripheral blood. The table came from immunoSEQ multiplex PCR; TCRdb's copy has only in-frame clones and leaves some out. The sample holds 55,000 to 80,000 clones, 75% to 90% seen once. The specimen was PBMCs, collected around atezolizumab (anti-PD-L1) treatment. The receptor set was obtained from a man between 60 and 75 years old with urothelial cancer.

The J gene is TRBJ2-1, the V gene TRBV11-3; 9 bases line up with TRBD2. The CDR3 is made up of 15 amino acids. Per the germline V gene, CDR1 is SGHNT and CDR2 is YENEEA. With 5 bases clipped from V and 5 bases from J, the junction kept 7 bases outside the gene matches. In nucleotides, the CDR3 is TGTGCCAGCAGCCCAGCGGGGGGATGGGACAATGAGCAGTTCTTC. Its protein product is CASSPAGGWDNEQFF.

This clone occurred once. The chain uses TRBV7-6 and TRBJ2-2; D not resolved. Germline CDR1 and CDR2: SGHVS and FNYEAQ. V was cut by 5 bases and J by 5 bases, with 9 bases left in between. The CDR3 covers 13 residues. The DNA of the CDR3 is TGTGCCAGCAGCCTCGGTGGTACCGGGGAGCTGTTTTTT. Residues: CASSLGGTGELFF.

The chain links TRBV6-5 to TRBJ1-2; no clear D gene. With 7 bases removed from V and 4 bases from J, the gap between germline ends came to 10 bases. Per the germline V gene, CDR1 is MNHEY and CDR2 is SVGAGI. This CDR3 has 12 residues. The CDR3 DNA follows: TGTGCCAGCAAGGAGGCGGGCTATGGCTACACCTTC. It translates to CASKEAGYGYTF.

The V and J genes are TRBV5-1 and TRBJ2-3; 8 positions agree with TRBD2. This CDR3 region has 14 residues. Trimming removed 5 bases from V and 3 bases from J; junction bases left unmatched: 5. Germline values: CDR1 SGHRS, CDR2 YFSETQ. CDR3 DNA: TGCGCCAGCAGGCCGGGACTAGAGACAGATACGCAGTATTTT. Translated: CASRPGLETDTQYF.

The chain uses TRBV5-1 and TRBJ1-4; 8 bases line up with TRBD1. The V gene end was trimmed by 4 bases and the J gene end by 7 bases; junction bases not matched to a gene: 9. CDR1 and CDR2 from the germline V gene are SGHRS and YFSETQ. This CDR3 region has 15 residues. The CDR3: CASSRRGDRLEKLFF. The CDR3 bases are TGCGCCAGCAGCCGCAGAGGGGACAGGCTTGAAAAACTGTTTTTT.

V gene TRBV6-1 combines with J gene TRBJ2-3; D uncertain. Per the germline V gene, CDR1 is MNHNS and CDR2 is SASEGT. The CDR3 has 16 residues. The germline V and J ends were trimmed by 0 bases and 1 base, with 11 bases remaining between them. CDR3 region: CASSEAEKWGTDTQYF. CDR3 DNA sequence: TGTGCCAGCAGTGAAGCGGAGAAATGGGGCACAGATACGCAGTATTTT.

The chain links TRBV4-1 to TRBJ1-2; 9 bases are shared with TRBD1. This CDR3 region has 15 residues. Germline V gene lookup returns CDR1 MGHRA and CDR2 YSYEKL. Unmatched junction bases numbered 9, after V lost 5 bases and J lost 5 bases. CDR3 nucleotide sequence: TGCGCCAGCAGCATTTTCCCGGGACAGGGTTATGGCTACACCTTC. Translated: CASSIFPGQGYGYTF.

The J gene is TRBJ2-1, the V gene TRBV5-1; 9 positions agree with TRBD2. V gave up 3 bases and J gave up 2 bases; unmatched junction bases: 3. Germline lookup yields CDR1 SGHRS and CDR2 YFSETQ. This CDR3 is 15 amino acids long. The CDR3: CASSSGLAPYNEQFF. The CDR3 coding sequence is TGCGCCAGCAGCTCCGGACTAGCGCCCTACAATGAGCAGTTCTTC.

The chain employs TRBV30 and TRBJ1-5; D gene uncertain. Germline V gene lookup returns CDR1 GTSNPN and CDR2 SVGIG (reference sequence). The germline V and J ends were trimmed by 1 base and 0 bases, with 4 bases remaining between them. This CDR3 comprises 13 residues. CDR3 in DNA: TGTGCCTGGAGTGGAGGTAGCAATCAGCCCCAGCATTTT. It codes for CAWSGGSNQPQHF.

The genes are TRBV29-1 and TRBJ2-2; perhaps TRBD2 as D (5 bases). The CDR3 has 14 residues. Trimming stripped 3 bases from V and 6 bases from J, with 14 bases between. Germline V gives CDR1 SQVTM, CDR2 ANQGSEA. As DNA, the CDR3 is TGCAGCGTTGATCGAGGCCCGGGGTCCGGGGAGCTGTTTTTT. Protein: CSVDRGPGSGELFF.

The chain links TRBV19 to TRBJ1-5; no definite D call. Germline V gene sequence: CDR1 LNHDA, CDR2 SQIVND (reference sequence). The CDR3 consists of 15 residues. Trimming shortened V by 9 bases and J by 2 bases, and 17 bases separated the two germline ends. The DNA of the CDR3 is TGTGCCAGCCGCCTGAGGGTTGGAGGCAATCAGCCCCAGCATTTT. Translation: CASRLRVGGNQPQHF.

V and J are TRBV14 and TRBJ2-1; 7 positions agree with TRBD2. The CDR3 contains 16 residues. V was clipped by 1 base and J by 3 bases; unmatched bases: 6. CDR1 and CDR2 from the germline V gene are SGHDN and FVKESK. The CDR3 protein is CASSQGHGGVYNEQFF. In DNA form, the CDR3 reads TGTGCCAGCAGCCAAGGTCATGGGGGGGTCTACAATGAGCAGTTCTTC.

The chain employs TRBV5-1 and TRBJ2-7; weak D call: TRBD1 (6 bases). The germline V gene encodes CDR1 SGHRS and CDR2 YFSETQ. V lost 2 bases and J 4 bases, leaving 7 bases between the germline ends. This CDR3 region has 12 residues. The chain's CDR3 is CASSFQGYEQYF. In DNA, the CDR3 is TGCGCCAGCAGCTTCCAGGGGTACGAGCAGTACTTC. The variable domain in full, with the rest retrieved from reference TRBV5-1 and TRBJ2-7, is KAGVTQTPRYLIKTRGQQVTLSCSPISGHRSVSWYQQTPGQGLQFLFEYFSETQRNKGNFPGRFSGRQFSNSRSEMNVSTLELGDSALYLCASSFQGYEQYFGPGTRLTVT.

This clone was counted only a few times. This chain links TRBV2 with TRBJ1-4, with 8 bases fitting TRBD1. Germline assignment: CDR1 SNHLY and CDR2 FYNNEI. V lost 7 bases, J lost 10 bases, and 11 bases stayed unmatched. This CDR3 contains 14 residues. The CDR3 reads CASKGEQGAGKLFF. DNA of the CDR3: TGTGCCAGCAAGGGGGAGCAGGGGGCGGGAAAACTGTTTTTT. The full variable domain, in which reference TRBV2 and TRBJ1-4 provide the parts outside the CDR3, is EPEVTQTPSHQVTQMGQEVILRCVPISNHLYFYWYRQILGQKVEFLVSFYNNEISEKSEIFDDQFSVERPDGSNFTLKIRSTKLEDSAMYFCASKGEQGAGKLFFGSGTQLSVL.

V and J are TRBV28 and TRBJ1-4; tentatively, D is TRBD1 (5 bases). CDR1 is MDHEN, CDR2 SYDVKM, per germline. CDR3 length: 15 residues. V lost 4 bases, J lost 2 bases, and 11 bases lay in between. The CDR3, as DNA: TGTGCCAGCAGTTCAGCGGGACCGACTAATGAAAAACTGTTTTTT. It yields the protein CASSSAGPTNEKLFF. The variable domain in full, completed from reference TRBV28 and TRBJ1-4, reads DVKVTQSSRYLVKRTGEKVFLECVQDMDHENMFWYRQDPGLGLRLIYFSYDVKMKEKGDIPEGYSVSREKKERFSLILESASTNQTSMYLCASSSAGPTNEKLFFGSGTQLSVL.

Here the CDR3 DNA reads TGTGCCAGCAGTTACGCGGCTGGAAACACCATATATTTT. Translation: CASSYAAGNTIYF. The chain links TRBV6-6 to TRBJ1-3; D unclear. Germline V CDR1 and CDR2: MNHNY, SVGAGI (reference sequence). CDR3 length: 13 residues. V gave up 2 bases and J gave up 2 bases, with 4 bases separating them.

The chain combines TRBV4-1 with TRBJ2-5; the match to TRBD1 covers 11 bases. Looked up from germline, CDR1 is MGHRA and CDR2 is YSYEKL. The CDR3 runs to 16 residues. V lost 1 base and J lost 2; bases outside the gene matches: 3. The CDR3 nucleotides are TGCGCCAGCAGCCAAGGCGGACAGGGGGCTCAAGAGACCCAGTACTTC. This gives the protein CASSQGGQGAQETQYF.

The chain recombines TRBV21-1 with TRBJ2-1; TRBD2, as called in the table, went unchecked against the DNA. TRBV21-1 is flagged as a pseudogene. The CDR3 loop spans 14 amino acids. This chain's CDR3 is CAGTCSERNNEQFF. The DNA for the CDR3 is TGTGCCGGCACCTGTTCCGAGCGGAACAATGAGCAGTTCTTC.

Only a few counts were recorded for this clone. The chain has TRBV27 and TRBJ1-6; D unclear. The CDR3 sequence is 14 residues long. The V end was cut by 3 bases, the J end by 9 bases, with 12 bases between. Per the germline V gene, CDR1 is MNHEY and CDR2 is SMNVEV (reference sequence). CDR3 in amino acids: CASSFSVESSPLHF. CDR3 nucleotides: TGTGCCAGCAGTTTCTCCGTCGAGAGTTCACCCCTCCACTTT.

The chain employs TRBV19 and TRBJ1-5; 9 nucleotides line up with TRBD1. Germline values: CDR1 LNHDA, CDR2 SQIVND (reference sequence). The V gene end was trimmed by 7 bases and the J gene end by 7 bases; junction bases not matched to a gene: 14. This CDR3 is built from 16 residues. The CDR3 loop is CASTLGQGGSWQPQHF. CDR3 in DNA: TGTGCCAGTACCCTGGGACAGGGAGGCTCGTGGCAGCCCCAGCATTTT.

The chain carries TRBV5-6 and TRBJ2-2; 11 nucleotides align to TRBD2. Germline V gene data show CDR1 as SGHDT and CDR2 as YYEEEE. The CDR3 has 14 amino acids. Losses at the gene ends were 7 bases for V and 1 base for J; bases not matched to a gene: 0. The CDR3 protein is CASGLAGNTGELFF. The CDR3 coding sequence is TGTGCCAGCGGACTAGCGGGGAACACCGGGGAGCTGTTTTTT. Filled out from reference TRBV5-6 and TRBJ2-2, the complete variable domain reads DAGVTQSPTHLIKTRGQQVTLRCSPKSGHDTVSWYQQALGQGPQFIFQYYEEEERQRGNFPDRFSGHQFPNYSSELNVNALLLGDSALYLCASGLAGNTGELFFGEGSRLTVL.

The CDR3 DNA reads TGTGCCACCAGCAGGGATTGGGGGGTCCCTTCTGAAGCTTTCTTT. Translation gives CATSRDWGVPSEAFF. This sequence joins TRBV15 and TRBJ1-1; tentative D call: TRBD1 (5 bases). Germline assignment: CDR1 LNHNV and CDR2 YYDKDF (reference sequence). V was cut by 3 bases and J by 6 bases, with 17 bases left in between. The CDR3 loop spans 15 amino acids.

The chain uses TRBV19 and TRBJ1-6, with D unclear. In germline, CDR1 is LNHDA, CDR2 SQIVND (reference sequence). The germline V and J ends were trimmed by 1 base and 0 bases, with 7 bases remaining between them. CDR3 length: 16 residues. The chain's CDR3 is CASSIGASSYNSPLHF. The CDR3 coding sequence is TGTGCCAGTAGTATAGGGGCGAGCTCCTATAATTCACCCCTCCACTTT.

The gene calls are TRBV7-2 and TRBJ2-2, with 10 bases aligning to TRBD2. This CDR3 is built from 18 residues. V lost 6 bases and J lost 4; bases outside the gene matches: 14. CDR1 is SGHTA, CDR2 FQGNSA, per germline. CDR3 sequence reads: CASSRLAGGGASTGELFF. The CDR3 region has the DNA TGTGCCAGCAGTCGCTTAGCGGGGGGTGGGGCCAGCACCGGGGAGCTGTTTTTT. Using reference TRBV7-2 and TRBJ2-2 for the parts outside the CDR3, the full variable domain is GAGVSQSPSNKVTEKGKDVELRCDPISGHTALYWYRQSLGQGLEFLIYFQGNSAPDKSGLPSDRFSAERTGGSVSTLTIQRTQQEDSAVYLCASSRLAGGGASTGELFFGEGSRLTVL.

The genes are TRBV4-2 and TRBJ1-1; D not certain. Trimming stripped 2 bases from V and 5 bases from J, with 15 bases between. Germline V gives CDR1 LGHNA, CDR2 YNFKEQ. This CDR3 has 15 amino acids. DNA of the CDR3: TGTGCCAGCAGCCAACCTAGGGCAGGAGGGACTGAAGCTTTCTTT. Translating gives CASSQPRAGGTEAFF.

The chain carries TRBV13 and TRBJ2-3; TRBD1 matches 7 bases. Germline CDR1 is PRHDT and CDR2 is FYEKMQ (reference sequence). The CDR3 is made up of 15 amino acids. V dropped 5 bases and J dropped 0; count of bases not matched to a gene: 5. CDR3 DNA sequence: TGTGCCAGCAGCACGAGACAGGGCAGCACAGATACGCAGTATTTT. This translates into CASSTRQGSTDTQYF.